This TCR beta chain is drawn from a study of molecular identifiers for immune sequencing clone quantification. Sorting captured naive CD8 T cells as CD8+CD4-CCR7+CD45RA+. Preparation methods for the bulk TCR libraries were those previously described, with listed TCR primers. In TCRdb, the PCR reads were re-called with MiXCR into one record per CDR3 protein. The sample lists 350,000 or so distinct CDR3 sequences, 20% to 25% occurring once. Ten or more counts support this clonotype. Per the germline V gene, CDR1 is LGHDT and CDR2 is YNNKEL (reference sequence). CDR3 length equals 14 residues. Trimming took off 4 bases at V and 2 bases at J, with 12 bases between the two ends.

The source is a human donor in good health. Some libraries in this study had Jurkat cell RNA spiked in. The chain uses TRBV3-1 and TRBJ2-7; D could derive from TRBD1 or TRBD2 (5 bases each). Source material: naive CD8+ T cells from blood, with Jurkat cell RNA spiked in. Indicated subset: FACS-sorted CD8+CD4-CCR7+CD45RA+ naive T cells. CDR3 sequence (DNA): TGTGCCAGCAGCCCCGGGACCGCAACCTACGAGCAGTACTTC. Residues: CASSPGTATYEQYF.